This TCR beta chain was retrieved from a study of cytomegalovirus exposure and HLA in healthy donors. The study's findings and limits: Because they were indistinguishable, some V segments, including TRBV6-2 and TRBV6-3, were excluded.

The V and J ends lost 4 bases and 3 bases respectively, with 13 bases between them. Germline V gene data show CDR1 as SGHVS and CDR2 as FNYEAQ. The CDR3 sequence is 16 residues long. The study ran its PCR with 60 Vbeta and 13 Jbeta primers. The method was immunoSEQ multiplex PCR; TCRdb's version includes in-frame clones alone and lacks a portion of them. The data contain 95,000 to 150,000 clones, 50% to 80% of them seen just once; the ten biggest clones take up 8% to 9%. Of note for this clone: Its antigen is not known.

The chain couples TRBV7-6 to TRBJ1-6, with a tentative D call TRBD1 (5 bases). The clonotype was recovered from a woman aged 40-49 years in good health and CMV-seropositive. The sequenced sample consisted of PBMCs. This chain's CDR3 is CASSSPGGNYNSPLHF. The CDR3 region has the DNA TGTGCCAGCAGCTCACCCGGGGGGAACTATAATTCACCCCTCCACTTT.